This TCR beta chain was captured in a study of siplizumab effects on memory and regulatory T cells. Turning to this clone: Its cognate antigen is unknown.

TCR templates, roughly 100,000 per sample, were assayed. Profiled with immunoSEQ multiplex PCR; TCRdb holds only in-frame clones, not every one. There are just under 85,000 clones in the sample; 80% to 90% occur only once, and roughly 1.4% lies in the top ten. Study-level findings and limits: Unstimulated subsets accounted for the mapping of only a minor share of the clones that were alloreactive. Proliferating siplizumab-culture Tregs lacked confirmation of suppressive function. Siplizumab significantly reduced alloreactive sequences traceable to unstimulated CD4+ memory cells.

The sequenced sample was Tregs sorted from blood. This clonotype was obtained from a human donor in good health.

The CDR3 protein is CAISDGTGANTGELFF. CDR3 DNA sequence: TGTGCCATCAGTGACGGGACAGGGGCCAACACCGGGGAGCTGTTTTTT. The chain links TRBV10-3 to TRBJ2-2, with 10 nucleotides matching TRBD1. The CDR3 spans 16 residues. The junction had 3 bases not matched to a gene; V was cut back by 3 bases and J by 2 bases. The germline gives CDR1 ENHRY, CDR2 SYGVKD.